The 16 T cell receptor beta chains below all came from one sample that was sequenced in a study of monozygotic twins with inflammatory bowel disease. For each CDR3 protein, TCRdb gives one entry from its re-call of the 5' RACE reads, without DNA. In total, the table holds over 350,000 distinct CDR3 sequences. Sequencing was carried out using blood. Receptor source: a human donor with ulcerative colitis or Crohn's disease, or a healthy co-twin of an affected twin (not recorded which).

The chain is built from TRBV19 and TRBJ2-2. CDR3 length: 13 amino acids. From germline, CDR1 is LNHDA and CDR2 SQIVND (reference sequence). CDR3 sequence: CASSIDWAGELFF.

The genes are TRBV7-2 and TRBJ2-4; checking the TCRdb D call of TRBD2 is not possible without DNA. The CDR3 contains 13 residues. Germline V gives CDR1 SGHTA, CDR2 FQGNSA. The CDR3 reads CASSLTRENIQYF. Drawing the rest from reference TRBV7-2 and TRBJ2-4, the complete variable domain is GAGVSQSPSNKVTEKGKDVELRCDPISGHTALYWYRQSLGQGLEFLIYFQGNSAPDKSGLPSDRFSAERTGGSVSTLTIQRTQQEDSAVYLCASSLTRENIQYFGAGTRLSVL.

V usage is TRBV5-1 and J usage is TRBJ2-1; TCRdb indicates TRBD1, and absent DNA this call remains unverified. The CDR3 loop spans 15 amino acids. The germline V gene encodes CDR1 SGHRS and CDR2 YFSETQ. The CDR3 loop reads CASSLEQGARGEQFF.

J is TRBJ2-1 and V is TRBV7-2; TCRdb's assignment of TRBD1 cannot be checked, as there is no DNA. Germline V gives CDR1 SGHTA, CDR2 FQGNSA. This CDR3 spans 17 amino acids. CDR3 protein: CASSLARRTGRNNEQFF.

The chain recombines TRBV30 with TRBJ2-7. CDR1 is GTSNPN and CDR2 is SVGIG in the germline V gene (reference sequence). The CDR3 consists of 14 residues. The CDR3: CAWSIGIVLSEQYF.

The chain recombines TRBV6-5 with TRBJ2-7; TCRdb proposes TRBD2, but this gene call is untestable without DNA. Germline V gene data show CDR1 as MNHEY and CDR2 as SVGAGI. This CDR3 comprises 15 residues. The CDR3 reads CASSYWQGPAYEQYF.

The chain links TRBV6-2 or TRBV6-3 to TRBJ2-1. Per the germline V gene, CDR1 is MNHEY and CDR2 is SVGEGT. This CDR3 has 14 amino acids. The CDR3 is CASSSDSSYNEQFF.

This chain's CDR3 is CASSPQGGFHEQYF. The chain is built from TRBV6-2 or TRBV6-3 and TRBJ2-7; TCRdb's D call, TRBD1, is unchecked because there is no DNA. Germline-derived CDR1 and CDR2 are MNHEY and SVGEGT. The CDR3 has 14 residues.

V usage is TRBV7-8 and J usage is TRBJ2-7; TCRdb lists TRBD2, though no DNA is available to test this call. The germline V gene has CDR1 SGHVS and CDR2 FQNEAQ. The CDR3 is 16 amino acids. CDR3 in amino acids: CASSLFPRGGSYEQYF.

The CDR3 here is CASSADWQPQHF. This sequence joins TRBV28 and TRBJ1-5. The V gene's germline CDR1 is MDHEN and CDR2 SYDVKM. The CDR3 totals 12 residues.

The chain recombines TRBV7-8 with TRBJ1-1. The CDR3 runs to 15 residues. CDR1 is SGHVS, CDR2 FQNEAQ, per germline. The CDR3 is CASSLEGLANTEAFF. The full variable domain, with the rest looked up from reference TRBV7-8 and TRBJ1-1, is GAGVSQSPRYKVAKRGQDVALRCDPISGHVSLFWYQQALGQGPEFLTYFQNEAQLDKSGLPSDRFFAERPEGSVSTLKIQRTQQEDSAVYLCASSLEGLANTEAFFGQGTRLTVV.

This sequence joins TRBV5-1 and TRBJ2-5; TCRdb gives TRBD2 as the D gene, but with no DNA this cannot be confirmed. From germline, CDR1 is SGHRS and CDR2 YFSETQ. The CDR3 is 15 residues long. The CDR3 sequence is CASSLSGLAGETQYF.

V gene TRBV12-3 or TRBV12-4 combines with J gene TRBJ2-7; TCRdb outputs TRBD2, but without DNA this stays unchecked. This CDR3 spans 13 amino acids. This CDR3 reads CASSLVAGYEQYF.

The chain is built from TRBV25-1 and TRBJ2-2; there is no DNA to check the TCRdb D call of TRBD2. CDR3 length: 16 residues. CDR1 MGHDK and CDR2 SYGVNS come from the germline V gene. CDR3 protein: CASSDTSGGPSGELFF.

J is TRBJ2-1 and V is TRBV7-2; TCRdb calls TRBD1, which cannot be checked without DNA. Germline CDR1 and CDR2: SGHTA and FQGNSA. The CDR3 sequence is 17 residues long. The CDR3 here is CASSFSGTGSPYNEQFF.

The rearrangement joins TRBV19 to TRBJ1-1; TCRdb reports TRBD1, a call that lacks DNA to check it against. The germline CDR1 and CDR2 sequences are LNHDA and SQIVND (reference sequence). The CDR3 covers 14 residues. The CDR3 spells CASATGTASHEAFF.